One sample yielded the 15 T cell receptor beta chains listed below, sequenced in a study of response to subunit inactivated influenza vaccine. In TCRdb, the RT-PCR reads were re-called with MiXCR into one record per CDR3 protein. This sample has fewer than 700,000 distinct CDR3 sequences; approximately 12% occur once, and the top ten carry about an eighth. The sequencing used PBMCs from blood, collected 40 to 50 days after vaccination. The source of these receptors is a man aged 45-65 years who received an inactivated influenza vaccine.

The chain employs TRBV14 and TRBJ2-1; possibly TRBD2 for D (7 bases). V was clipped by 0 bases and J by 9 bases, with 9 bases between them. Looked up from germline, CDR1 is SGHDN and CDR2 is FVKESK. There are 13 residues in the CDR3. CDR3 in DNA: TGTGCCAGCAGCCAAGATCGGGGGGCTGAGCAGTTCTTC. It is translated as CASSQDRGAEQFF.

The V gene is TRBV7-2, the J gene TRBJ1-6; the D is unclear. The ends were cut back, 5 bases at V and 0 bases at J, with 8 bases in the middle. This CDR3 has 15 residues. Germline V gene data show CDR1 as SGHTA and CDR2 as FQGNSA. In DNA, the CDR3 is TGTGCCAGCAGCAGGGATAGCTCCTATAATTCACCCCTCCACTTT. Translation: CASSRDSSYNSPLHF.

The rearrangement links TRBV5-1 to TRBJ2-5; D remains ambiguous. From germline, CDR1 is SGHRS and CDR2 YFSETQ. This CDR3 comprises 15 residues. The V gene lost 0 bases and the J gene lost 1 base, with 10 bases spanning the gap. CDR3 nucleotide sequence: TGCGCCAGCAGCTTGGGGTCGGTGATCCAAGAGACCCAGTACTTC. Translation: CASSLGSVIQETQYF. The entire variable domain, with the rest obtained from reference TRBV5-1 and TRBJ2-5, is as follows: KAGVTQTPRYLIKTRGQQVTLSCSPISGHRSVSWYQQTPGQGLQFLFEYFSETQRNKGNFPGRFSGRQFSNSRSEMNVSTLELGDSALYLCASSLGSVIQETQYFGPGTRLLVL.

The rearrangement uses TRBV3-1 and TRBJ2-5; TRBD1 might be the D (6 bases). V lost 5 bases to trimming and J lost 10 bases, with 14 bases between them. The germline V gene encodes CDR1 LGHDT and CDR2 YNNKEL (reference sequence). The CDR3 has 12 amino acids. The CDR3 coding sequence is TGTGCCAGCAGCGAGACAAACAGGGTCCAGTACTTC. The encoded protein is CASSETNRVQYF.

This chain links TRBV7-3 with TRBJ2-2; 7 bases agree with TRBD1. This CDR3 has 13 amino acids. The germline CDR1 and CDR2 sequences are SGHTA and FQGTGA. V gave up 4 bases and J gave up 7 bases; unmatched junction bases: 3. The CDR3 sequence: CASSYRQGGELFF. CDR3 DNA sequence: TGTGCCAGCAGCTATAGACAGGGCGGGGAGCTGTTTTTT.

There are a few counts of this clonotype. The chain carries TRBV7-9 and TRBJ2-7; 10 nucleotides line up with TRBD2. CDR1 is SEHNR and CDR2 is FQNEAQ in the germline V gene (reference sequence). The J segment lost 0 bases and the V segment lost 5 bases, leaving 7 bases of the junction unmatched. The CDR3 covers 16 residues. The CDR3 coding sequence is TGTGCCAGCAGCCTCCGAAGCGGGGGGGACTCCTACGAGCAGTACTTC. Protein: CASSLRSGGDSYEQYF.

The chain employs TRBV4-3 and TRBJ2-1; possibly TRBD2 for D (6 bases). This CDR3 is 15 amino acids long. The V and J ends lost 4 bases and 7 bases respectively, with 17 bases between them. Germline CDR1 and CDR2: LGHNA and YSLEER. The CDR3 here is CASSRGDLRGNEQFF. The CDR3 nucleotides read TGCGCCAGCAGCCGGGGGGACCTCCGCGGGAATGAGCAGTTCTTC.

This clonotype has just a few counts. The V gene is TRBV7-2, the J gene TRBJ2-1; D not resolved. Germline loops: CDR1 SGHTA, CDR2 FQGNSA. Trimming removed 5 bases from V and 4 bases from J, with 9 bases in between. There are 13 residues in the CDR3. Here the CDR3 DNA reads TGTGCCAGCAGCCCCTCTACTTACAATGAGCAGTTCTTC. It encodes CASSPSTYNEQFF.

This clonotype was found many times. The chain combines TRBV11-2 with TRBJ2-5, with D uncertain. V dropped 1 base and J dropped 4 bases, with 10 bases sitting between them. This CDR3 has 14 amino acids. CDR1 is SGHAT and CDR2 is FQNNGV in the germline V gene. CDR3 loop: CASSLGMGSETQYF. The CDR3 DNA sequence: TGTGCCAGCAGCTTAGGGATGGGATCAGAGACCCAGTACTTC.

The rearrangement joins TRBV7-2 to TRBJ2-7; 8 positions match TRBD2. This CDR3 contains 15 residues. CDR1 and CDR2 (germline): SGHTA, FQGNSA. The junction had 10 bases not matched to a gene; V was cut back by 7 bases and J by 2 bases. CDR3 in amino acids: CASINRAGGTYEQYF. Written as DNA, the CDR3 is TGTGCCAGCATCAATAGGGCGGGAGGAACCTACGAGCAGTACTTC. The variable domain in full, completed from reference TRBV7-2 and TRBJ2-7, reads GAGVSQSPSNKVTEKGKDVELRCDPISGHTALYWYRQSLGQGLEFLIYFQGNSAPDKSGLPSDRFSAERTGGSVSTLTIQRTQQEDSAVYLCASINRAGGTYEQYFGPGTRLTVT.

The chain recombines TRBV5-1 with TRBJ2-3, with unresolved D. The length of the CDR3 is 14 residues. Germline values: CDR1 SGHRS, CDR2 YFSETQ. Between the trimmed V and J ends, which lost 1 base and 2 bases, there was a span of 8 bases. CDR3 in amino acids: CASSLKSITDTQYF. Here the CDR3 DNA reads TGCGCCAGCAGCTTGAAGAGCATCACAGATACGCAGTATTTT.

This clonotype was found a few times. The chain carries TRBV5-4 and TRBJ2-7; D perhaps matches TRBD1 (6 bases). The CDR3 sequence is 13 residues long. The germline V gene has CDR1 SGHNT and CDR2 YYREEE (reference sequence). The ends were cut back, 3 bases at V and 12 bases at J, with 19 bases in the middle. The chain's CDR3 is CASSYDIRTDGYF. CDR3 nucleotides: TGTGCCAGCAGCTATGATATAAGGACAGACGGGTACTTC.

This clonotype came up a few times. V and J are TRBV7-6 and TRBJ2-5, with D possibly being TRBD1 or TRBD2 (5 bases each). Trimming left V 5 bases short and J 7 bases short, with 23 bases between. Germline assignment: CDR1 SGHVS and CDR2 FNYEAQ. The CDR3 runs 16 residues. The CDR3 sequence is CASSPVYVGVGVTQYF. DNA of the CDR3: TGTGCCAGCAGCCCGGTCTATGTGGGGGTAGGGGTGACCCAGTACTTC.

V usage is TRBV15 and J usage is TRBJ2-2; the match to TRBD1 covers 7 bases. CDR3 length equals 13 residues. The V and J ends lost 3 bases and 7 bases, in that order; junction bases with no gene match: 2. The V gene's germline CDR1 is LNHNV and CDR2 YYDKDF (reference sequence). CDR3 sequence: CATSSRQGGELFF. The CDR3 DNA reads as TGTGCCACCAGCAGTCGACAGGGCGGGGAGCTGTTTTTT.

Comment on this clonotype: The junction does not match germline at one end; this may be a read error. This chain joins TRBV7-7 and TRBJ2-7; TRBD2 aligns across 9 bases. Germline values: CDR1 SSHAT, CDR2 FNYEAQ (reference sequence). There are 15 residues in the CDR3. The CDR3 region is CASSLGPSGMYEQYF. The CDR3 nucleotides read TGTGCTAGCAGCTTAGGACCTAGCGGGATGTACGAGCAGTACTTC.